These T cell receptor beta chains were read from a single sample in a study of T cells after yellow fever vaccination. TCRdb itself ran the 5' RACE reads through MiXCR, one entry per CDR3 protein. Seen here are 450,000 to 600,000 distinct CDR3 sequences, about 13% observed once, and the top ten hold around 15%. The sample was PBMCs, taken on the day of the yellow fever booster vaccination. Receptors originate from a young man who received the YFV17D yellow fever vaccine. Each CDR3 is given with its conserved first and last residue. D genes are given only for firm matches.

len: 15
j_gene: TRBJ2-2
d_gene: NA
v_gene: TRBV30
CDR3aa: CAWSRGRATTGELFF

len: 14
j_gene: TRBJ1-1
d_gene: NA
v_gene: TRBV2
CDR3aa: CASSGRGRNTEAFF

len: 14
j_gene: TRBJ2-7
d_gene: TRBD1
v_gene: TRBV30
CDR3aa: CAWIGGTGSYEQYF

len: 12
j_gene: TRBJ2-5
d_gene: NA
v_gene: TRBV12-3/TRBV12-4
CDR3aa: CASKRGVETQYF

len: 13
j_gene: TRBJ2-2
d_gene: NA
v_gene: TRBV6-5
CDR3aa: CASSYSSAGELFF

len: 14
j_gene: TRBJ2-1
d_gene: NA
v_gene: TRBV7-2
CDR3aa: CASSLVKLVGEQFF

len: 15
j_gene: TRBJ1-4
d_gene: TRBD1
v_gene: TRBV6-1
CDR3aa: CASSKDRGRGEKLFF

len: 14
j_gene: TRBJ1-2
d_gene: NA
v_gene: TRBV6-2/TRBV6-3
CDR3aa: CASSYSIGNYGYTF

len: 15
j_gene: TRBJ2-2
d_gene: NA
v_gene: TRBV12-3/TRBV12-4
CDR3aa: CASSSIRGFTGELFF

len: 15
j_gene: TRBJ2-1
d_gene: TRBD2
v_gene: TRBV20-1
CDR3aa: CSALGLADPRHEQFF

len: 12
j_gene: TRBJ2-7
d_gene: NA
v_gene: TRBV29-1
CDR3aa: CSVVDSSYEQYF

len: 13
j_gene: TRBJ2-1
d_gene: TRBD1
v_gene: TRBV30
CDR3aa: CAFNLGQGNEQFF

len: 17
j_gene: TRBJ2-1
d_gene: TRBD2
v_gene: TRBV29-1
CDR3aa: CSTSPGLAGMTSNEQFF

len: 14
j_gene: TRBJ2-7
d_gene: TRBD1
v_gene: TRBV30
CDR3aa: CAWDRGQDNYEQYF

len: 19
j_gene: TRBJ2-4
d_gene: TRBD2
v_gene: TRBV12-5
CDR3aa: CASGLAPKGLVGAKNIQYF

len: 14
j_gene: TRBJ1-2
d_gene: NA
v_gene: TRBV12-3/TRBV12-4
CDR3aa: CASSLQGGRYGYTF

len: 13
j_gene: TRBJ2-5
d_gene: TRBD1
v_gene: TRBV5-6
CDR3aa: CASSPGQLETQYF

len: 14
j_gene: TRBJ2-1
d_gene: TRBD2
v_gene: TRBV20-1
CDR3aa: CSAKRTSGSNEQFF

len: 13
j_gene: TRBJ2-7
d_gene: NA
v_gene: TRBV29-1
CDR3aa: CSVDQILGNEQYF

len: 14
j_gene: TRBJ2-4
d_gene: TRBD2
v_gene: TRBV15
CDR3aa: CATTETGGVSIQYF

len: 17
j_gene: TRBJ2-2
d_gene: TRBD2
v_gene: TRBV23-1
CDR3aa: CASSTLAGGINTGELFF

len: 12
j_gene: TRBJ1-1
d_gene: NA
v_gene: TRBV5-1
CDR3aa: CASSKGDTEAFF

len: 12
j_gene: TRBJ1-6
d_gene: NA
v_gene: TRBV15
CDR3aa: CATSTSYSPLHF

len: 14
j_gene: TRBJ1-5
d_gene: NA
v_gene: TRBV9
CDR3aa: CASSVGGVGQPQHF

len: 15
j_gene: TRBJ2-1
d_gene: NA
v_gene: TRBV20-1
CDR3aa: CSARDQLVLSNEQFF

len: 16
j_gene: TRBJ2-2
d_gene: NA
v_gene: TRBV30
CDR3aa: CAWIGTEGTNTGELFF

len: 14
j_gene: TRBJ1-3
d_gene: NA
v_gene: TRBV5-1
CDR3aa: CASSWDNSGNTIYF

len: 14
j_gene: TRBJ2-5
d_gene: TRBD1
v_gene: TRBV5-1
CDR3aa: CASSAGTVEGTQYF

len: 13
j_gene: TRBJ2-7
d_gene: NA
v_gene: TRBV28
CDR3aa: CASRSSPGLEQYF

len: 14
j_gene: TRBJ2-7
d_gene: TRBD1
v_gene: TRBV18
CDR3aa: CASSPGTGVPGQYF

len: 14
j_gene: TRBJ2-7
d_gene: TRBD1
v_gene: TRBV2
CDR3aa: CASRSNRGWDEQYF